The 3 T cell receptor beta chains below come from one sample, sequenced in a study of T cell responses to AZD1222 COVID-19 vaccine. Method: immunoSEQ multiplex PCR; TCRdb's copy keeps in-frame clones and lacks some. The table has around 140,000 clones, more than 80% seen once. Source: peripheral blood, taken on day 0 of AZD1222 vaccination. The receptors shown here come from an adult in good health.

The genes are TRBV19 and TRBJ2-7; 12 bases fit TRBD2. Germline assignment: CDR1 LNHDA and CDR2 SQIVND (reference sequence). This CDR3 region has 14 residues. V dropped 6 bases and J dropped 3; count of bases not matched to a gene: 3. CDR3 sequence reads: CASSRTSGNYEQYF. DNA for the CDR3: TGTGCCAGTAGCAGGACTAGCGGGAACTACGAGCAGTACTTC.

The CDR3 bases are TGTGCCAGCAGTCGCTTCGGGACAGGCGTTCCTATGAACACTGAAGCTTTCTTT. Its protein product is CASSRFGTGVPMNTEAFF. The gene calls are TRBV6-6 and TRBJ1-1; TRBD1 aligns across 8 bases. J was trimmed by 0 bases and V by 5 bases; bases with no gene match: 14. This CDR3 is 18 amino acids long. Germline V lookup: CDR1 MNHNY, CDR2 SVGAGI (reference sequence).

This clone was counted a few times. The rearrangement links TRBV25-1 to TRBJ1-6; the D is unclear. The CDR3 is 12 amino acids. Trimming removed 7 bases at V and 14 bases at J, with 15 bases between. CDR1 and CDR2 (germline): MGHDK, SYGVNS. Here the CDR3 DNA reads TGTGCCAGCACTGCATCGGCTTCCTCCCTCCACTTT. As protein: CASTASASSLHF.